Following are 2 T cell receptor beta chains from one sample sequenced in a study of T cell responses to AZD1222 COVID-19 vaccine. The assay was immunoSEQ multiplex PCR, and TCRdb's table has in-frame clones only and misses some. The data contain 150,000 to 200,000 clones, around 94% of them singletons. The material sequenced was peripheral blood, taken on day 0 of AZD1222 vaccination. Receptor source: an adult in good health.

V and J are TRBV24-1 and TRBJ2-2; TRBD2 matches 10 bases. V shed 9 bases, J shed 1 base, and the junction held 4 bases outside the gene matches. The germline V gene encodes CDR1 KGHDR and CDR2 SFDVKD. The CDR3 runs 15 residues. The CDR3 coding sequence is TGTGCCACCGGGACTAGCGACCAGAACACCGGGGAGCTGTTTTTT. Translated: CATGTSDQNTGELFF.

V is TRBV4-1 and J is TRBJ1-2, with a tentative D call TRBD1 (5 bases). This CDR3 comprises 15 residues. V was trimmed by 2 bases and J by 8 bases, leaving 18 bases between them. From germline, CDR1 is MGHRA and CDR2 YSYEKL. CDR3 in amino acids: CASSQPGTRERGYTF. The CDR3 DNA follows: TGCGCCAGCAGCCAACCAGGGACTAGGGAGAGGGGCTACACCTTC.